This passage covers 11 T cell receptor beta chains from one sample sequenced in a study of T cell repertoires in ileal Crohn's disease. Clones were sequenced by immunoSEQ multiplex PCR, and TCRdb holds only the in-frame ones, with some missing. The data hold roughly 10,000 clones, with around 90% observed a single time. The time point here: inflamed ileum from the surgical specimen. The sequenced sample consisted of ileal tissue. The source of these receptors is an adult with Crohn's disease.

A single count supports this clone. The genes are TRBV7-9 and TRBJ2-7; the D call may be TRBD1 or TRBD2 (5 bases each). In germline, CDR1 is SEHNR, CDR2 FQNEAQ (reference sequence). Trimming stripped 4 bases from V and 3 bases from J, with 22 bases between. This CDR3 spans 17 amino acids. Here the CDR3 reads CASSSFLRGDLYYEQYF. The CDR3 nucleotides read TGTGCCAGCAGCTCTTTCCTCCGGGGCGACCTCTACTACGAGCAGTACTTC.

The chain recombines TRBV20-1 with TRBJ1-2; D is unresolved. V lost 7 bases to trimming and J lost 0 bases, with 6 bases between them. The CDR3 extends over 11 amino acids. Per germline, CDR1 DFQATT and CDR2 SNEGSKA (reference sequence). CDR3 nucleotide sequence: TGCAGTGTTCACGCTAACTATGGCTACACCTTC. Its protein product is CSVHANYGYTF.

The chain combines TRBV5-1 with TRBJ1-2; D uncertain. V was pared by 2 bases and J by 3 bases, with 8 bases between. This CDR3 has 13 residues. The V gene's germline CDR1 is SGHRS and CDR2 YFSETQ. The CDR3 loop is CASSFSGDYGYTF. CDR3 nucleotide sequence: TGCGCCAGCAGCTTTAGTGGGGACTATGGCTACACCTTC.

The chain joins TRBV4-1 to TRBJ1-1, with D possibly TRBD1 on 6 matching bases. CDR1 is MGHRA and CDR2 is YSYEKL in the germline V gene. The CDR3 has 14 residues. Trimming shortened V by 4 bases and J by 2 bases, and 11 bases separated the two germline ends. The CDR3 spells CASSPGARNTEAFF. CDR3 nucleotides: TGCGCCAGCAGCCCAGGGGCACGAAACACTGAAGCTTTCTTT.

V and J are TRBV6-5 and TRBJ1-2; the D is unclear. Germline CDR1 and CDR2: MNHEY and SVGAGI. V was shortened by 6 bases and J by 5 bases, with 7 bases between the two germline ends. The CDR3 runs 11 residues. The CDR3, as DNA: TGTGCCAGCAGCTCAAGTTATGGCTACACCTTC. Translating it yields CASSSSYGYTF.

Remarks on this clone: Relative to the germline gene, one junction end is altered; a read error may explain this. The gene calls are TRBV27 and TRBJ2-1; D perhaps matches TRBD2 (5 bases). CDR1 MNHEY and CDR2 SMNVEV come from the germline V gene (reference sequence). The CDR3 is made up of 16 amino acids. The CDR3 protein is CASSLGARASWNEQLF. For the CDR3, the DNA is TGTGCCAGCAGTTTAGGCGCGAGGGCTAGCTGGAATGAGCAGCTCTTC.

Details on this clone: Other DNA sequences of this sample code for an identical CDR3. The genes are TRBV11-3 and TRBJ1-2; TRBD1 might be the D (5 bases). This CDR3 spans 12 amino acids. CDR1 and CDR2 (germline): SGHNT, YENEEA. The V gene lost 5 bases and the J gene lost 8 bases, with 12 bases spanning the gap. This CDR3 reads CASSPGGGGYTF. The CDR3 coding sequence is TGTGCCAGCAGCCCCGGGGGGGGAGGCTACACCTTC. Looking up the rest from reference TRBV11-3 and TRBJ1-2 gives the full variable domain: EAGVVQSPRYKIIEKKQPVAFWCNPISGHNTLYWYLQNLGQGPELLIRYENEEAVDDSQLPKDRFSAERLKGVDSTLKIQPAELGDSAVYLCASSPGGGGYTFGSGTRLTVV.

The rearrangement links TRBV6-6 to TRBJ1-1; D unresolved. Germline assignment: CDR1 MNHNY and CDR2 SVGAGI (reference sequence). The CDR3 runs to 11 residues. Trimming removed 6 bases at V and 2 bases at J, with 4 bases between. CDR3: CASRGNTEAFF. CDR3 in DNA: TGTGCCAGCAGGGGAAACACTGAAGCTTTCTTT.

V gene TRBV29-1 combines with J gene TRBJ1-1, with D possibly matching TRBD1 (5 bases). This CDR3 spans 12 amino acids. The V gene's germline CDR1 is SQVTM and CDR2 ANQGSEA. The V gene lost 3 bases and the J gene lost 0 bases, with 5 bases spanning the gap. CDR3: CSVETVNTEAFF. CDR3 sequence (DNA): TGCAGCGTTGAGACAGTGAACACTGAAGCTTTCTTT.

The chain links TRBV5-4 to TRBJ2-1; 11 bases are shared with TRBD2. V lost 5 bases and J lost 6; bases outside the gene matches: 10. The CDR3 covers 16 residues. Germline V gene lookup returns CDR1 SGHNT and CDR2 YYREEE (reference sequence). The CDR3 spells CASSRGVAGGANEQFF. The CDR3 nucleotides read TGTGCCAGCAGTCGCGGAGTAGCGGGAGGGGCCAATGAGCAGTTCTTC.

The DNA of the CDR3 is TGTGCCTGGAGTGTACTTGTTGGGGAACCGAACACCGGGGAGCTGTTTTTT. Its translation: CAWSVLVGEPNTGELFF. The V and J genes are TRBV30 and TRBJ2-2; no firm D call. V shed 0 bases and J shed 0 bases, with 14 bases lying between them. Germline V gene sequence: CDR1 GTSNPN, CDR2 SVGIG (reference sequence). The CDR3 is made up of 17 amino acids.